The clone carrying this T cell receptor (beta chain) was seen a handful of times. Its antigen is unknown. Reverse transcribing all isolated RNA meant expressed TCRB transcripts were sequenced. Measured with immunoSEQ multiplex PCR; TCRdb has only the in-frame clones, and not every one. The sample lists hundreds of thousands of clones; 13% were seen once. These data originate in a study of beta chain features in type 1 diabetes. Study-wide points: In all four CD4+ subsets, TCRB CDR3 length was significantly, moderately reduced in type 1 diabetes. Individuals with type 1 diabetes displayed fewer insertions and more deletions at VDJ junctions. Any HLA type influence on TCRB rearrangement was left unresolved here. The study found that naive, central memory and Treg TCRB repertoires appeared more similar in patients than in healthy donors.

The CDR3 is 14 amino acids. Between the trimmed V and J ends, which lost 2 bases and 0 bases, there was a span of 5 bases. This TCR was recovered from a man aged 18 to 35 with type 1 diabetes. The material sequenced was naive CD4+ T cells from blood. V gene TRBV23-1 combines with J gene TRBJ1-5, with D unclear. TRBV23-1 belongs to the ORF category, with a function that is uncertain. The CDR3 bases are TGCGCCAGCAGTCAAAAATATAGCAATCAGCCCCAGCATTTT. This gives the protein CASSQKYSNQPQHF.